The TCR beta chain under discussion was sequenced for a study of quantifying T cell responses using KT2 cells. Across the study: TCR alpha and beta constant-region primers primed reverse transcription of RNA.

An oligo carrying a UMI was ligated to the cDNA 3' end. An equimolar mix of RC1.1 and RC1.2 primed the beta chain across TRBC1 and TRBC2. TCRdb reanalysed the UMI-ligation and nested PCR reads using MiXCR and keeps one entry per CDR3 protein. Among about 53,000 distinct CDR3 sequences, more than 9% were seen once, and the ten largest hold about 9.5%. The CDR3 covers 14 residues. J gave up 10 bases and V 5 bases, and 7 bases lay outside the gene matches. Germline V lookup: CDR1 SGHTA, CDR2 FQGTGA. Unfractionated PBMC were spiked with known numbers of KT2 clone cells. Sequencing was performed on PBMCs spiked with cells of the T cell clone KT2. The clonotype was recovered from a human donor. This chain links TRBV7-3 with TRBJ2-1; 11 bases fit TRBD2. The CDR3 DNA follows: TGTGCCAGCAGCCCCCGGACTAGCGGGCGCGAGCAGTTCTTC. This translates into CASSPRTSGREQFF.